The rows below give T cell receptor beta chains drawn from one sample of a study of blood T cell repertoires in COVID-19. Profiled with immunoSEQ multiplex PCR; TCRdb holds only in-frame clones, not every one. The sample shows under 40,000 clones, around nine tenths of them seen only once. Sequencing was carried out using peripheral blood. The receptors originated from a man aged 70 or older with active COVID-19. The CDR3 runs from the conserved cysteine through the conserved F or W. The D gene is left open where the match is weak. Size tells how often a clone was seen (once, few, many) or the class of an expanded clone, and some rows leave it out.

D gene: -
V gene: TRBV11-2
J gene: TRBJ2-2
clone size: -
CDR3 protein: CASSSSSVAGELFF
CDR3 DNA: TGTGCCAGCAGCTCGTCCAGCGTGGCCGGGGAGCTGTTTTTT

D gene: -
V gene: TRBV28
J gene: TRBJ2-7
clone size: -
CDR3 protein: CASSFYWAAGGEQYF
CDR3 DNA: TGTGCCAGCAGTTTTTATTGGGCTGCGGGTGGGGAGCAGTACTTC

D gene: -
V gene: TRBV5-5
J gene: TRBJ2-6
clone size: -
CDR3 protein: CASSLLASGANVLTF
CDR3 DNA: TGTGCCAGCAGCTTGCTGGCTTCTGGGGCCAACGTCCTGACTTTC

D gene: -
V gene: TRBV15
J gene: TRBJ2-1
clone size: -
CDR3 protein: CATSRDRLGTYNEQFF
CDR3 DNA: TGTGCCACCAGCAGAGATCGGCTAGGAACTTACAATGAGCAGTTCTTC

D gene: TRBD2
V gene: TRBV6-2/TRBV6-3
J gene: TRBJ2-1
clone size: -
CDR3 protein: CASSYALAGVNEQFF
CDR3 DNA: TGTGCCAGCAGTTATGCCCTAGCGGGAGTCAATGAGCAGTTCTTC

D gene: -
V gene: TRBV11-3
J gene: TRBJ1-1
clone size: -
CDR3 protein: CASSLDDSPEAFF
CDR3 DNA: TGTGCCAGCAGCTTAGATGACAGCCCTGAAGCTTTCTTT

D gene: -
V gene: TRBV5-1
J gene: TRBJ1-2
clone size: -
CDR3 protein: CASSFSFYYGYTF
CDR3 DNA: TGCGCCAGCAGCTTTTCATTTTACTATGGCTACACCTTC

D gene: -
V gene: TRBV19
J gene: TRBJ2-3
clone size: -
CDR3 protein: CASSARRASLWDTQYF
CDR3 DNA: TGTGCCAGTAGTGCCCGAAGAGCCTCTCTCTGGGATACGCAGTATTTT

D gene: -
V gene: TRBV19
J gene: TRBJ1-5
clone size: once
CDR3 protein: CASSIGPDFNQPQHF
CDR3 DNA: TGTGCCAGTTCCATTGGGCCGGACTTCAATCAGCCCCAGCATTTT

D gene: -
V gene: TRBV24-1
J gene: TRBJ1-2
clone size: -
CDR3 protein: CATSEPTVNYGYTF
CDR3 DNA: TGTGCCACCAGTGAGCCGACAGTTAACTATGGCTACACCTTC

D gene: TRBD1
V gene: TRBV5-5
J gene: TRBJ2-7
clone size: -
CDR3 protein: CASSLVGGKPYEQYF
CDR3 DNA: TGTGCCAGCAGCTTGGTAGGGGGCAAGCCCTACGAGCAGTACTTC

D gene: -
V gene: TRBV6-1
J gene: TRBJ2-1
clone size: once
CDR3 protein: CASGPTGRRNNEQFF
CDR3 DNA: TGTGCCAGCGGACCTACGGGCCGGAGGAACAATGAGCAGTTCTTC

D gene: TRBD2
V gene: TRBV30
J gene: TRBJ2-5
clone size: -
CDR3 protein: CAWSVHRTSGSRGQETQYF
CDR3 DNA: TGTGCCTGGAGTGTACATAGGACTAGCGGGAGTCGTGGGCAAGAGACCCAGTACTTC

D gene: -
V gene: TRBV28
J gene: TRBJ1-1
clone size: -
CDR3 protein: CASSLPGRVNTEAFF
CDR3 DNA: TGTGCCAGCAGTTTGCCCGGGCGGGTGAACACTGAAGCTTTCTTT

D gene: -
V gene: TRBV2
J gene: TRBJ2-4
clone size: -
CDR3 protein: CASSESRLRNIQYF
CDR3 DNA: TGTGCCAGCAGTGAAAGCAGGTTGAGAAACATTCAGTACTTC

D gene: TRBD2
V gene: TRBV14
J gene: TRBJ2-1
clone size: once
CDR3 protein: CASSQALAGVEQFF
CDR3 DNA: TGTGCCAGCAGCCAAGCCCTAGCGGGAGTGGAGCAGTTCTTC

D gene: -
V gene: TRBV19
J gene: TRBJ1-2
clone size: -
CDR3 protein: CASSIGGRNGYTF
CDR3 DNA: TGTGCCAGTAGTATCGGGGGGCGTAATGGCTACACCTTC

D gene: TRBD1
V gene: TRBV10-3
J gene: TRBJ1-5
clone size: few
CDR3 protein: CAISDKGQASNQPQHF
CDR3 DNA: TGTGCCATCAGTGACAAGGGACAGGCTAGCAATCAGCCCCAGCATTTT

D gene: TRBD1
V gene: TRBV14
J gene: TRBJ1-1
clone size: -
CDR3 protein: CASSPNQHRGLGTEAFF
CDR3 DNA: TGTGCCAGCAGCCCGAATCAACACAGGGGGCTAGGAACTGAAGCTTTCTTT

D gene: TRBD1
V gene: TRBV27
J gene: TRBJ2-5
clone size: -
CDR3 protein: CASSVGTGGQETQYF
CDR3 DNA: TGTGCCAGCAGTGTCGGGACAGGGGGACAAGAGACCCAGTACTTC

D gene: TRBD1
V gene: TRBV4-1
J gene: TRBJ2-2
clone size: -
CDR3 protein: CASSLGTGGPTGELFF
CDR3 DNA: TGCGCCAGCAGCCTCGGGACAGGGGGCCCGACCGGGGAGCTGTTTTTT

D gene: -
V gene: TRBV10-2
J gene: TRBJ1-2
clone size: -
CDR3 protein: CASSESNRGGNYGYTF
CDR3 DNA: TGCGCCAGCAGTGAGTCAAATCGGGGAGGGAACTATGGCTACACCTTC

D gene: TRBD2
V gene: TRBV18
J gene: TRBJ2-7
clone size: -
CDR3 protein: CASSPPGTSQHEQYF
CDR3 DNA: TGTGCCAGCTCACCACCGGGGACTAGTCAACACGAGCAGTACTTC

D gene: -
V gene: TRBV28
J gene: TRBJ2-4
clone size: -
CDR3 protein: CASSFVRGIQYF
CDR3 DNA: TGTGCCAGCAGTTTCGTACGGGGCATTCAGTACTTC

D gene: -
V gene: TRBV7-2
J gene: TRBJ1-4
clone size: -
CDR3 protein: CASSLDRGNEKLFF
CDR3 DNA: TGTGCCAGCAGCTTAGATAGAGGGAACGAAAAACTGTTTTTT

D gene: -
V gene: TRBV5-1
J gene: TRBJ2-7
clone size: -
CDR3 protein: CASSWRGRENYEQYF
CDR3 DNA: TGCGCCAGCAGCTGGAGGGGCAGGGAGAACTACGAGCAGTACTTC

D gene: -
V gene: TRBV5-1
J gene: TRBJ2-2
clone size: -
CDR3 protein: CASSLDAGLNTGELFF
CDR3 DNA: TGCGCCAGCAGCTTGGATGCGGGATTGAACACCGGGGAGCTGTTTTTT

D gene: -
V gene: TRBV2
J gene: TRBJ2-5
clone size: -
CDR3 protein: CASSNRERVGETQYF
CDR3 DNA: TGTGCCAGCAGTAACAGGGAAAGGGTTGGAGAGACCCAGTACTTC

D gene: TRBD1
V gene: TRBV6-5
J gene: TRBJ2-1
clone size: -
CDR3 protein: CASSLAGTGGYNEQFF
CDR3 DNA: TGTGCCAGCAGTTTGGCCGGGACAGGGGGCTACAATGAGCAGTTCTTC

D gene: -
V gene: TRBV4-2
J gene: TRBJ2-1
clone size: large
CDR3 protein: CASSPPGQNNEQFF
CDR3 DNA: TGTGCCAGCAGCCCCCCAGGACAGAACAATGAGCAGTTCTTC

D gene: TRBD1
V gene: TRBV6-5
J gene: TRBJ1-2
clone size: -
CDR3 protein: CASSSRDRGNYGYTF
CDR3 DNA: TGTGCCAGCAGTTCCCGGGACAGGGGCAACTATGGCTACACCTTC